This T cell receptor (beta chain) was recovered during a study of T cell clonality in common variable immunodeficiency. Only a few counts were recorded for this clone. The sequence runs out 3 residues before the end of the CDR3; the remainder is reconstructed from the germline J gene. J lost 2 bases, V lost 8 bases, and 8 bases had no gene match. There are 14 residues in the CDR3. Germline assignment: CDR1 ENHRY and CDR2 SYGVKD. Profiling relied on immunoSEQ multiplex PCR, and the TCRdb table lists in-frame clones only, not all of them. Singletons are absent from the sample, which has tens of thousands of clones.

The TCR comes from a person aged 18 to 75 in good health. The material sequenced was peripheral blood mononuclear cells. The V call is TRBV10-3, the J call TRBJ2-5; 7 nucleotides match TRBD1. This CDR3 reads CAISVGQQQETQYF. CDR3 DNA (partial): TGTGCCATCTCCGTGGGACAGCAACAAGAGACC.